These T cell receptor beta chains were read from a single sample in a study of PD-L1 blockade in urothelial cancer. Sequencing used immunoSEQ multiplex PCR; TCRdb keeps in-frame clones, though not all of them. The sample lists over 45,000 clones; approximately 90% were seen once. The sequences come from PBMCs, collected around atezolizumab (anti-PD-L1) treatment. All receptors come from a man in his 60s with urothelial cancer. The conserved cysteine and the conserved F or W are not part of the CDR3 here.

J	length	V	CDR3
TRBJ2-3	13	TRBV9	ASGRWGGGTDTQY
TRBJ2-2	14	TRBV5-4	ASSTSTSGVGGELF
TRBJ2-7	12	TRBV9	AGSQGQGSYEQY
TRBJ2-7	12	TRBV6-1	ASSDWGETYEQY
TRBJ2-1	12	TRBV2	ASSESRGYNEQF
TRBJ1-6	13	TRBV19	ASSPRTGTQSPLH
TRBJ2-5	13	TRBV5-1	ASSRNGQTQETQY
TRBJ2-3	13	TRBV19	ASSMTSAERDTQY
TRBJ1-2	11	TRBV27	ASSLGTGYGYT
TRBJ1-2	14	TRBV27	ASSRTGTGVNYGYT
TRBJ1-1	9	TRBV30	AWSLGGEAF
TRBJ1-4	12	TRBV28	ASTNSGPNEKLF
TRBJ1-2	10	TRBV2	ASSGQTYGYT
TRBJ2-7	14	TRBV7-2	ASSRRLGQGLSEQY
TRBJ2-1	11	TRBV19	ASSIGQTNEQF
TRBJ2-2	13	TRBV4-1	ASSQEGHRTGELF
TRBJ2-2	15	TRBV19	ASIRSTSGGETGELF
TRBJ1-6	13	TRBV4-1	ASSPGQGVSSPLH
TRBJ2-7	12	TRBV7-9	ASSPWGSSYEQY
TRBJ2-7	10	TRBV5-4	ASSLGGLEQY
TRBJ1-2	12	TRBV5-1	ASSPGGADYGYT
TRBJ2-1	17	TRBV4-2	ASSQDVHWGGGSYNEQF
TRBJ2-3	11	TRBV5-4	ASSLARAGTQY
TRBJ2-1	14	TRBV19	ASSRGQGDPYNEQF
TRBJ1-6	17	TRBV29-1	SVEADKGAGGRLSSPLH
TRBJ2-3	14	TRBV5-6	ASSARDRGSTDTQY